This T cell receptor beta chain was captured in a study of blood T cell repertoires in COVID-19 (dated by TCRdb to about 2020). Background on the whole study: Collaborator samples came from the United States, Italy and Spain and covered acute and convalescent phases of COVID-19. The material from the prospective study consisted of cDNA or gDNA derived from T cells, B-cell-depleted T cells, or PBMCs. Deeply sampled blood TCRbeta repertoires from subjects exposed to, actively infected with, or recovered from COVID-19 were included in the dataset. A freely available public database, intended as a resource for researchers studying the immune response to SARS-CoV-2, is where the repertoires were released. Samples were obtained from the ongoing ImmuneRACE study (first 160 participants) and from some 1,200 subjects provided by 6 global collaborators. Nearly every sample came with metadata listing a de-identified subject ID, COVID-19 status, age in years and sex. Where available, HLA class I and class II types were obtained from metadata supplied by the sample provider rather than from assay-based typing.

From its cysteine to its phenylalanine, the CDR3 spans 15 amino acids. Only the CDR3 DNA stays, 45 bases, in frame from base 1. The germline V gene encodes CDR1 MDHEN and CDR2 SYDVKM. V lost 2 bases and J lost 3 bases; the stretch between them is 13 bases long. Summary of the overall study and its limitations: The quantity of clinical and demographic metadata differed by source and by participant and was supplied without curation.

TCRbeta CDR3 regions were amplified from genomic DNA by means of the immunoSEQ Assay, a bias-controlled multiplex PCR. Processing in the source paper ran as follows. The number of nucleated cells in each sample was estimated by amplification of reference gene primers within the assay. To quantify the absolute abundance of each unique TCRbeta CDR3 rearrangement, sequence reads were collapsed and filtered. Productive Simpson clonality was computed per sample as the square root of Simpson's diversity index over productive rearrangements. TCRdb stores this immuneACCESS table with in-frame sequences only. Part of the clones is absent; in the studies checked, under half of the shortfall reflects unresolved V genes, and no reason is known for the rest. The DNA was the basis for D and trimming; V, J and clone size are from that table. For this sample there are about 18,000 clones; around 90% appear just once. The ten biggest clones cover 15% to 20% of the sample.

The collaborating institutions used their own protocols to collect whole blood in K2EDTA tubes. For TCRbeta analysis, collaborators shipped samples as frozen whole blood, isolated PBMCs, or DNA extracted from either of those sample types. Turning to this clone: The antigen it recognizes is unknown. No much larger clone is present one base from it, and per-base qualities are unavailable.

The sequence derives from a man aged 50 or older with active COVID-19. The sample was peripheral blood. Recombination linked TRBV28 to TRBJ1-2, with a weak D call of TRBD1 (6 bases match). The nucleotide sequence is given as TGTGCCAGCAGTTTAGCTGGGGGCGCTGACTATGGCTACACCTTC. Its protein reads: CASSLAGGADYGYTF.